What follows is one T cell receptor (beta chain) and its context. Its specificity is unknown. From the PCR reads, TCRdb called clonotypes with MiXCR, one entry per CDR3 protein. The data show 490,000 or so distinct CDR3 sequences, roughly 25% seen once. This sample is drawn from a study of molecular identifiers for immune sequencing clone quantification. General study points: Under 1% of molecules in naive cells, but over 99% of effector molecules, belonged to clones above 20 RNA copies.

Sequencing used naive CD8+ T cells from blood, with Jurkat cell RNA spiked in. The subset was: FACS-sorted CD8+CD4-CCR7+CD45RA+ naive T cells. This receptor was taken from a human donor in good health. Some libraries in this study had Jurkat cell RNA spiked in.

The CDR3 sequence: CASSSTEPNPYEAFF. In DNA form, the CDR3 reads TGTGCCAGCAGCTCCACGGAACCGAACCCTTATGAAGCTTTCTTT. The chain employs TRBV7-9 and TRBJ1-1; no reliable D call. V dropped 4 bases and J dropped 7 bases, with 19 bases sitting between them. Germline CDR1 and CDR2: SEHNR and FQNEAQ (reference sequence). This CDR3 is 15 amino acids long.